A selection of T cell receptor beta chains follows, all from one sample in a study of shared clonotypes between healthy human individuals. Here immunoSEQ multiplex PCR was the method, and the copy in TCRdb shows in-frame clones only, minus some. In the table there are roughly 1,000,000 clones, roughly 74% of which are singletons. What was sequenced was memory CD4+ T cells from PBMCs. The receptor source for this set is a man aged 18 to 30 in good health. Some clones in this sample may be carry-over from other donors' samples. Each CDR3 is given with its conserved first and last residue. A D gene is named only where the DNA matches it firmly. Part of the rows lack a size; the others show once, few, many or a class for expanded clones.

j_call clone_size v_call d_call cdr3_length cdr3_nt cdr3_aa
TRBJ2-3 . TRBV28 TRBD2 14 TGTGCCAGCAGTTTACGGGGGGTTGGGGATACGCAGTATTTT CASSLRGVGDTQYF
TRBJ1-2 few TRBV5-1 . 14 TGCGCCAGCAGCTTGAAGTTAGGCCAGGGGCCCTACACCTTC CASSLKLGQGPYTF
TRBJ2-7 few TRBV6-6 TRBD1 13 TGTGCCAGCAGAAAGACAGGGGGCTACGAGCAGTACTTC CASRKTGGYEQYF
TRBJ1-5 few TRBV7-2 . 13 TGTGCCAGCAGCTTGATGCTCCGGCAGCCCCAGCATTTT CASSLMLRQPQHF
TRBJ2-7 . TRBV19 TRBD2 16 TGTGCCAGTAGTAACCTAGCGGGAGGTATCTCTTACGAGCAGTACTTC CASSNLAGGISYEQYF
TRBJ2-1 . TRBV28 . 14 TGTGCCAGCAGTTTGGCGGACATCTACAATGAGCAGTTCTTC CASSLADIYNEQFF
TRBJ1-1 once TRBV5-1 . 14 TGCGCCAGCAGCTTCATGGGGGGCGTCACTGAAGCTTTCTTT CASSFMGGVTEAFF
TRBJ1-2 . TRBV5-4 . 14 TGTGCCAGCAGAACTGACCTTCGGAACTATGGCTACACCTTC CASRTDLRNYGYTF
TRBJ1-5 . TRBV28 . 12 TGTGCCAGCAGGGACAACAATCAGCCCCAGCATTTT CASRDNNQPQHF
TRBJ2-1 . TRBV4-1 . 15 TGCGCCAGCAGCCCCCCGGACAGTTCCTACAATGAGCAGTTCTTC CASSPPDSSYNEQFF
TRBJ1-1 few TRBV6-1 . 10 TGTGCCATCCTAAGGGCTGAAGCTTTCTTT CAILRAEAFF
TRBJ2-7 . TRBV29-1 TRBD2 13 TGCAGCGTTGGGGGGGGAGGCTCCTACGAGCAGTACTTC CSVGGGGSYEQYF
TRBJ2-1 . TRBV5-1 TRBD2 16 TGCGCCAGCAGCTTTCGAGTGGCTAGCGGGTTCGGTGAGCAGTTCTTC CASSFRVASGFGEQFF
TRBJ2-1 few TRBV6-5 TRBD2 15 TGTGCCAGCAGACTAGCGGGAGGGGCCTACAATGAGCAGTTCTTC CASRLAGGAYNEQFF
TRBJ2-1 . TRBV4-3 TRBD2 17 TGCGCCAGCAGCCAGGGATACAGTCTAGCGGGAGGGCTTGAGCAGTTCTTC CASSQGYSLAGGLEQFF
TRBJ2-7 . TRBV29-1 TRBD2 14 TGCAGCGTTTGTTTGGCGGGAGGGTTATACGAGCAGTACTTC CSVCLAGGLYEQYF